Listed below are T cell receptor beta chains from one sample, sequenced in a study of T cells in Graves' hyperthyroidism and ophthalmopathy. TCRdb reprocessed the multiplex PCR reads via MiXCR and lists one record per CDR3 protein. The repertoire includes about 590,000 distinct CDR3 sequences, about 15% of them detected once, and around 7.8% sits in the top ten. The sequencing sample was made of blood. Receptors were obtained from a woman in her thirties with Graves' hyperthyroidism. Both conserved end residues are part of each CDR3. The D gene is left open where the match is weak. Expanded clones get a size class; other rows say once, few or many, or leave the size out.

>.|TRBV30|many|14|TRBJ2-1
CAWSGQSSYNEQFF
TGTGCCTGGAGTGGGCAGAGCTCCTACAATGAGCAGTTCTTC
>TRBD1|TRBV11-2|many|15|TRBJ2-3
CASSPDGQEQDTQYF
TGTGCCAGCAGCCCAGACGGACAGGAACAAGATACGCAGTATTTT
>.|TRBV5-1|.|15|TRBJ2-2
CASSLGTRVTGELFF
TGCGCCAGCAGCTTGGGTACCAGGGTAACCGGGGAGCTGTTTTTT
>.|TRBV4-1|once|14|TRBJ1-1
CASSLMAVNTEAFF
TGCGCCAGCAGCCTTATGGCCGTGAACACTGAAGCTTTCTTT
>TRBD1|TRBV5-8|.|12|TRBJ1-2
CASGQGSYGYTF
TGTGCCAGCGGACAGGGTTCTTATGGCTACACCTTC
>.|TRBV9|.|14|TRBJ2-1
CASSVERDREGQFF
TGTGCCAGCAGCGTAGAGAGAGACAGGGAGGGGCAGTTCTTC
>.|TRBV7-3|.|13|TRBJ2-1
CASSWGAPGEQFF
TGTGCCAGCAGCTGGGGCGCCCCGGGTGAGCAGTTCTTC
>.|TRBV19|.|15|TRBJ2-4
CASSATGPEGNIQYF
TGTGCCAGTAGTGCCACCGGGCCCGAGGGGAACATTCAGTACTTC
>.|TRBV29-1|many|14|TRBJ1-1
CSVAPGQTNTEAFF
TGCAGCGTTGCGCCTGGACAGACGAACACTGAAGCTTTCTTT
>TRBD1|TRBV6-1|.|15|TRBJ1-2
CASSRTGSAIGGYTF
TGTGCCAGCAGTCGGACAGGGAGTGCCATAGGTGGCTACACCTTC
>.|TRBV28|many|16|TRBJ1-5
CASSSLVRGRNQPQHF
TGTGCCAGCAGTTCCCTCGTGAGGGGACGCAATCAGCCCCAGCATTTT
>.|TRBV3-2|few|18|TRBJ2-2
CASSQDWGFLANTGELFF
TGTGCCAGCAGCCAAGATTGGGGTTTTTTGGCCAACACCGGGGAGCTGTTTTTT
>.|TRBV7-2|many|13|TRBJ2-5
CASSLSVEETQYF
TGTGCCAGCAGCTTAAGCGTGGAAGAGACCCAGTACTTC
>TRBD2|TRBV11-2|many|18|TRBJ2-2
CASSFLQAGVGIAGELFF
TGTGCCAGCAGCTTCTTGCAAGCGGGAGTGGGTATTGCCGGGGAGCTGTTTTTT
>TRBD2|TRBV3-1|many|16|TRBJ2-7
CASSQAQREARDEQYF
TGTGCCAGCAGCCAAGCACAGCGGGAGGCCAGGGACGAGCAGTACTTC
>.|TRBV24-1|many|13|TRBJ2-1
CATSESNRGEQFF
TGTGCCACCAGTGAATCGAATCGGGGGGAGCAGTTCTTC
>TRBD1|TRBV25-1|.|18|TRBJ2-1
CASSESRRRQGDVKEQFF
TGTGCCAGCAGTGAATCTCGACGACGACAGGGGGATGTCAAAGAGCAGTTCTTC
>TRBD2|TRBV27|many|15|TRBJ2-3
CASSLSAGAADTQYF
TGTGCCAGCAGTTTATCGGCGGGAGCGGCAGATACGCAGTATTTT